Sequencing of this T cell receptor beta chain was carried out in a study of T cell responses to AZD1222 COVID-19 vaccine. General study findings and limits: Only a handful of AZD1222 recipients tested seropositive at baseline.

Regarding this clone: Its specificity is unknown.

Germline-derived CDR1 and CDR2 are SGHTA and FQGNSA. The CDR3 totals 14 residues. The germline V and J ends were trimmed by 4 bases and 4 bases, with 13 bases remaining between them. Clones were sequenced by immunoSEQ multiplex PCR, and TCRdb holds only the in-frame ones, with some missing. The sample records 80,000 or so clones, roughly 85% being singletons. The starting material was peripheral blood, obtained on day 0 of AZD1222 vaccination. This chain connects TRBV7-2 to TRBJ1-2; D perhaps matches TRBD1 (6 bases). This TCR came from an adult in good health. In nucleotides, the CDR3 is TGTGCCAGCAGCTGGCCCGGACAGACCTATGGCTACACCTTC. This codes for CASSWPGQTYGYTF.